The T cell receptor (beta chain) described here comes from a study of cytomegalovirus exposure and HLA in healthy donors. Study-wide results and caveats: V- and J-gene trimming in TCR beta was tied to a missense DCLRE1C variant by an analysis performed later.

Both 60 Vbeta primers and 13 Jbeta primers went into the PCR. The repertoire was sequenced with immunoSEQ multiplex PCR; TCRdb's copy has only in-frame clones and lacks some. The table has about 150,000 clones, just under 70% seen once. Looked up from germline, CDR1 is SGHAT and CDR2 is FQNNGV. V gave up 4 bases and J gave up 2 bases; unmatched junction bases: 5. This CDR3 comprises 16 residues. In regard to this clone: Its antigen is as yet unknown.

The source material was PBMCs. This chain uses TRBV11-2 with TRBJ2-3, with TRBD2 matching 11 bases. The TCR comes from a man aged 60 to 75 in good health and CMV-seronegative. Written as DNA, the CDR3 is TGTGCCAGCAGCTCTCCGGGACTAGCGGTCACAGATACGCAGTATTTT. Translated: CASSSPGLAVTDTQYF.